Below, one TCR beta chain is given with its context. Its antigen is still unknown. This table comes from immunoSEQ multiplex PCR, and its TCRdb copy is limited to in-frame clones, with some not included. The repertoire holds about 420,000 clones, 85% to 90% seen once, with around 3.6% in the top ten. The data derive from a study of Ad26.COV2.S vaccination and SARS-CoV-2 variants. Study-level information: Enrollment placed the donor in the COV1001 Ad26.COV2.S trial arm.

The length of the CDR3 is 12 residues. Trimming cost V 5 bases and J 14 bases, with 16 bases left between them. Findings and limits, study-wide: Individuals receiving vaccine had higher spike-specific TCR breadth than placebo recipients did. TCR breadth and depth analyses may have underestimated total T cell responses.

This sample's treatment: over 15 received Ad26.COV2.S at low or high dose, single or two shots; a few received placebo; per-sample allocation not given. Samples came from day 63 after the first vaccine or placebo injection. The specimen comprised peripheral blood, sampled in a trial of Ad26.COV2.S vaccine versus placebo. The chain employs TRBV12-3 or TRBV12-4 and TRBJ2-1, with D perhaps matching TRBD2 (7 bases). This receptor was identified in a person aged 18-65 years who received the Ad26.COV2.S COVID-19 vaccine or a placebo. The CDR3 is CASSRPGGLEFF. In DNA form, the CDR3 reads TGTGCCAGCAGTCGTCCGGGGGGCTTGGAGTTCTTC.